One sample yielded the 10 T cell receptor beta chains listed below, sequenced in a study of identical twins. TCRdb re-called the 5' RACE reads with MiXCR, one entry per CDR3 protein. This repertoire shows 400,000 or so distinct CDR3 sequences, 9% to 10% found once; its top ten account for 8.5% to 10%. The specimen sequenced was naive T cells sorted from blood. The receptors originated from a woman aged 45-65 years in good health.

This sequence joins TRBV20-1 and TRBJ2-1; no clear D. The germline V gene encodes CDR1 DFQATT and CDR2 SNEGSKA (reference sequence). This CDR3 comprises 12 residues. The ends were cut back, 0 bases at V and 9 bases at J, with 9 bases in the middle. This chain's CDR3 is CSARDQVFEQFF. The CDR3 DNA follows: TGCAGTGCTAGAGATCAGGTTTTTGAGCAGTTCTTC.

This clonotype showed up many times. The CDR3 DNA sequence: TGCGCCAGCAGCTTAACAGACAGGCCCAACAATGAGCAGTTCTTC. Residues: CASSLTDRPNNEQFF. The chain couples TRBV4-1 to TRBJ2-1, with a possible D match to TRBD1 (6 bases). Per germline, CDR1 MGHRA and CDR2 YSYEKL. This CDR3 spans 15 amino acids. V was clipped by 5 bases and J by 5 bases, with 16 bases between them.

This rearrangement joins TRBV30 to TRBJ2-7; 8 positions agree with TRBD1. The CDR3 is 13 amino acids. Trimming took 6 bases from V and 4 from J; bases not matched to a gene: 8. Germline values: CDR1 GTSNPN, CDR2 SVGIG (reference sequence). DNA of the CDR3: TGTGCCTGTCGTACAGGGGGACCTTACGAGCAGTACTTC. Encoded protein: CACRTGGPYEQYF.

J is TRBJ2-5 and V is TRBV14, with 7 bases matching TRBD2. The trim removed 4 bases at V and 1 base at J, leaving 3 bases unmatched. The germline CDR1 and CDR2 sequences are SGHDN and FVKESK. The CDR3 has 14 amino acids. The CDR3 nucleotides are TGTGCCAGCAGCCGAGGGACTACCCAAGAGACCCAGTACTTC. It specifies CASSRGTTQETQYF.

The chain combines TRBV6-1 with TRBJ2-4; possibly TRBD1 for D (6 bases). CDR3 length: 15 amino acids. Trimming shortened V by 6 bases and J by 1 base, and 13 bases separated the two germline ends. Germline V gene sequence: CDR1 MNHNS, CDR2 SASEGT. The CDR3 protein is CASRRPGDAKNIQYF. The CDR3 region has the DNA TGTGCCAGCAGGCGGCCAGGGGATGCCAAAAACATTCAGTACTTC.

This chain connects TRBV5-6 to TRBJ2-3; perhaps D is TRBD1 or TRBD2 (5 bases each). The CDR3 has 16 amino acids. V lost 4 bases and J lost 1, with 16 bases in between. The germline gives CDR1 SGHDT, CDR2 YYEEEE. The CDR3 nucleotides are TGTGCCAGCAGCGAGGCAGGGAGCCCTGGCACAGATACGCAGTATTTT. Translation gives CASSEAGSPGTDTQYF.

This chain's CDR3 is CASSLVGWGLNTEAFF. DNA for the CDR3: TGTGCCAGCAGCTTAGTTGGGTGGGGGCTGAACACTGAAGCTTTCTTT. The chain employs TRBV7-9 and TRBJ1-1; D may be TRBD1 (6 bases). The CDR3 runs 16 residues. Germline V gene data show CDR1 as SEHNR and CDR2 as FQNEAQ (reference sequence). V lost 1 base, J lost 0 bases, and 12 bases lay in between.

This clonotype was recorded many times. The chain employs TRBV3-1 and TRBJ2-7; D is uncertain. V lost 1 base to trimming and J lost 0 bases, with 7 bases between them. The CDR3 extends over 14 amino acids. Germline lookup yields CDR1 LGHDT and CDR2 YNNKEL (reference sequence). CDR3 loop: CASSQGPVSYEQYF. For the CDR3, the DNA is TGTGCCAGCAGCCAAGGCCCAGTCTCCTACGAGCAGTACTTC.

This clonotype showed up many times. At one boundary the junction diverges from the germline segment, which might be a read error. CDR3 region: CASRELGGTGELFF. The CDR3 DNA is TGCGCCAGCAGAGAGTTGGGTGGCACCGGGGAGCTGTTTTTT. The chain is built from TRBV10-1 and TRBJ2-2; D not resolved. This CDR3 contains 14 residues. Germline assignment: CDR1 WNHNN and CDR2 SYGVQD (reference sequence).

The chain is built from TRBV20-1 and TRBJ2-1; 7 bases align to TRBD2. V lost 6 bases to trimming and J lost 2 bases; unmatched junction nucleotides: 13. Per the germline V gene, CDR1 is DFQATT and CDR2 is SNEGSKA (reference sequence). This CDR3 has 16 residues. The CDR3 reads CSASPRASGPYNEQFF. CDR3 DNA sequence: TGCAGTGCCTCCCCACGGGCTAGCGGACCCTACAATGAGCAGTTCTTC.